Presented here are 9 T cell receptor beta chains from one specimen sequenced in a study of blood T cell repertoires in COVID-19. Assay: immunoSEQ multiplex PCR; the TCRdb copy retains only in-frame clones and omits some. The profile shows more than 200,000 clones, roughly 80% of them singletons. Sequencing was performed on peripheral blood. The receptors here all came from a woman of 80 years or more with acute or convalescent COVID-19.

The chain joins TRBV11-3 to TRBJ1-3; D is perhaps TRBD1 (6 bases). There are 14 residues in the CDR3. Looked up from germline, CDR1 is SGHNT and CDR2 is YENEEA. Trimming stripped 2 bases from V and 2 bases from J, with 7 bases between. Here the CDR3 reads CASSLNRAGNTIYF. CDR3 nucleotide sequence: TGTGCCAGCAGCTTAAACAGGGCTGGAAACACCATATATTTT.

Points on this clone: Within the sample, other DNA sequences also encode this same CDR3. V usage is TRBV18 and J usage is TRBJ1-5; the D is unclear. The CDR3 sequence is 14 residues long. The V end was cut by 3 bases, the J end by 0 bases, with 6 bases between. CDR1 is KGHSH and CDR2 is LQKENI in the germline V gene. The CDR3 region is CASSPQNSNQPQHF. CDR3 bases: TGTGCCAGCTCACCTCAAAATAGCAATCAGCCCCAGCATTTT. The full variable domain, its missing parts supplied by reference TRBV18 and TRBJ1-5, is NAGVMQNPRHLVRRRGQEARLRCSPMKGHSHVYWYRQLPEEGLKFMVYLQKENIIDESGMPKERFSAEFPKEGPSILRIQQVVRGDSAAYFCASSPQNSNQPQHFGDGTRLSIL.

The rearrangement uses TRBV27 and TRBJ2-3, with 8 bases identical to TRBD2. This CDR3 has 16 residues. Germline V gene data show CDR1 as MNHEY and CDR2 as SMNVEV (reference sequence). With 5 bases clipped from V and 1 base from J, the junction kept 8 bases outside the gene matches. CDR3 DNA sequence: TGTGCCAGCAGTCCGTGGGGTAGCGGGGGCACAGATACGCAGTATTTT. Protein product: CASSPWGSGGTDTQYF.

The CDR3 protein is CASSIHREGTQYF. The CDR3 bases are TGTGCCAGTAGTATTCACAGGGAGGGGACCCAGTACTTC. V usage is TRBV19 and J usage is TRBJ2-5, with TRBD2 as a possible D gene (7 bases). Germline V CDR1 and CDR2: LNHDA, SQIVND (reference sequence). V was pared by 3 bases and J by 7 bases, with 12 bases between. The CDR3 is 13 amino acids.

The chain couples TRBV27 to TRBJ1-6; TRBD1 matches 10 bases. CDR1 is MNHEY, CDR2 SMNVEV, per germline (reference sequence). V was pared by 5 bases and J by 6 bases, with 7 bases of the junction left unmatched. The CDR3 spans 16 residues. The CDR3 DNA follows: TGTGCCAGCAGTCCCGAGACAGGGGGCAGTAATTCACCCCTCCACTTT. Its protein is CASSPETGGSNSPLHF.

J is TRBJ2-5 and V is TRBV3-1 (or the pseudogene TRBV3-2); a weak D match, TRBD1 (5 bases). The germline gives CDR1 LGHDT, CDR2 YNNKEL (reference sequence). This CDR3 has 14 residues. V lost 3 bases, J lost 4 bases, and 12 bases lay in between. The CDR3 spells CASSQGRVAETQYF. In DNA, the CDR3 is TGTGCCAGCAGCCAGGGCAGGGTAGCAGAGACCCAGTACTTC.

The rearrangement joins TRBV3-1 (or the pseudogene TRBV3-2) to TRBJ1-1; no clear D. CDR1 is LGHDT, CDR2 YNNKEL, per germline (reference sequence). CDR3 length: 16 amino acids. Between the trimmed V and J ends, which lost 0 bases and 5 bases, there was a span of 16 bases. The CDR3 coding sequence is TGTGCCAGCAGCCAAGATACTGGAGCGGCGGGGACTGAAGCTTTCTTT. Amino acid sequence: CASSQDTGAAGTEAFF.

This clone was counted between two and nine times. The chain has TRBV6-2 or TRBV6-3 and TRBJ2-5; the D is unclear. CDR1 is MNHEY and CDR2 is SVGEGT in the germline V gene. The length of the CDR3 is 12 residues. V was clipped by 4 bases and J by 7 bases, with 10 bases between them. The CDR3 DNA is TGTGCCAGCAGTTCCGCCGGTGGGACCCAGTACTTC. Its translation is CASSSAGGTQYF.

The J gene is TRBJ2-7, the V gene TRBV10-1, with 8 bases identical to TRBD2. In germline, CDR1 is WNHNN, CDR2 SYGVQD (reference sequence). J gave up 9 bases and V 11 bases, and 12 bases lay outside the gene matches. The CDR3 has 12 residues. The CDR3 DNA reads as TGCGCCCCGGGGAGAAGCGGGAGAGGGCAGTACTTC. It is translated as CAPGRSGRGQYF.